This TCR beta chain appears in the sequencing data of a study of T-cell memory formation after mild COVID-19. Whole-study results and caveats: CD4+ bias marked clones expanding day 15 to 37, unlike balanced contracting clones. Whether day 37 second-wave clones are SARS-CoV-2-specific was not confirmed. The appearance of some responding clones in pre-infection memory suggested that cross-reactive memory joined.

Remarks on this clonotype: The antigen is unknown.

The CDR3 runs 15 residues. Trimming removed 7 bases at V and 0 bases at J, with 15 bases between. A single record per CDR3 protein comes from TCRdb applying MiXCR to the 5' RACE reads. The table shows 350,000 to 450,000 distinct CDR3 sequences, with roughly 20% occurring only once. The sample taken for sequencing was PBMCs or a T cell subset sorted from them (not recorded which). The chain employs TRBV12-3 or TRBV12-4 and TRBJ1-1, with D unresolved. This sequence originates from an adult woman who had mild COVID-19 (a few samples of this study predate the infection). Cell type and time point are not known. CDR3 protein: CASNENGHMNTEAFF. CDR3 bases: TGTGCCAGCAATGAAAACGGTCACATGAACACTGAAGCTTTCTTT.